This T cell receptor beta chain was sequenced during a study of shared clonotypes between healthy human individuals. The junction had 3 bases not matched to a gene; V was cut back by 4 bases and J by 0 bases. Germline lookup yields CDR1 SGHVS and CDR2 FNYEAQ. The CDR3 is 16 amino acids. For each subset, genomic DNA was distributed in equal portions over several immunoSEQ plates. Per the original methods: Filtering was not the same, since immunoSEQ gave junction-only sequences without quality scores. Only in-frame clones appear in the TCRdb table, and some are missing; sequencing was by immunoSEQ multiplex PCR. That table supplies the V and J calls and clone size; D and trimming were determined from the DNA. The sample has hundreds of thousands of clones, around 86% seen once.

This clonotype was sampled from a man aged 18 to 30 in good health. The sequenced sample was memory CD8+ T cells sorted from blood. Described subset: CD45RO+ cells pooled with CCR7-negative TemRA cells. The rearrangement uses TRBV7-6 and TRBJ2-7; 13 bases line up with TRBD2. The CDR3 region is CASSSGTSGASYEQYF. CDR3 nucleotides: TGTGCCAGCAGCTCAGGGACTAGCGGGGCCTCCTACGAGCAGTACTTC.